This record covers a single T cell receptor (beta chain). The sample comes from a study of blood T cell repertoires in COVID-19. Across the whole study: The analysed material was cDNA or gDNA that came from T cells, B-cell-depleted T cells, or PBMCs.

V lost 4 bases and J lost 1, with 12 bases in between. CDR1 LNHNV and CDR2 YYDKDF come from the germline V gene (reference sequence). The CDR3 totals 15 residues. Original processing notes: Reference gene primer amplification gave estimated nucleated cell counts. The protocol was immunoSEQ multiplex PCR, while the TCRdb copy is restricted to in-frame clones and leaves out a portion. The V and J calls and clone size are taken from that table; D and trimming were inferred from the DNA. The sample has 85,000 to 100,000 clones; roughly 72% are singletons. Material for sequencing was peripheral blood. This chain connects TRBV15 to TRBJ2-3; D call uncertain. The sequence was collected from an older woman in a cohort sampled during active or convalescent COVID-19. CDR3 nucleotide sequence: TGTGCCACCAGCATCCCGCTCGCGGGCACAGATACGCAGTATTTT. It encodes CATSIPLAGTDTQYF.